Below, 26 T cell receptor beta chains from the same sample are listed, as sequenced in a study of tumor-infiltrating lymphocytes in localized non-small cell lung cancer. The data were produced by immunoSEQ multiplex PCR, yet TCRdb's version contains in-frame clones alone and is incomplete. The sample has about 16,000 clones, roughly three quarters seen once; the top ten hold approximately 9.2%. The sequenced sample consisted of lung tumor tissue. These receptors all stem from a human donor with non-small cell lung cancer.

By share, this clone counts as medium-sized. V gene TRBV28 combines with J gene TRBJ2-2; D is undetermined. Trimming took off 1 base at V and 6 bases at J, with 9 bases between the two ends. From germline, CDR1 is MDHEN and CDR2 SYDVKM. The CDR3 spans 14 residues. The CDR3 DNA follows: TGTGCCAGCAGTTTATCACCCGAGGCCGGGGAGCTGTTTTTT. Amino acid sequence: CASSLSPEAGELFF.

The chain has TRBV13 and TRBJ2-4, with D perhaps assigned TRBD1 or TRBD2 (6 bases each). With 0 bases removed from V and 5 bases from J, the gap between germline ends came to 29 bases. This CDR3 region has 21 residues. Germline loops: CDR1 PRHDT, CDR2 FYEKMQ (reference sequence). The CDR3 DNA is TGTGCCAGCAGCTTAGGCCAGGGATGGGCAGTTCGGGGGCGAAAAGAAAACATTCAGTACTTC. Residues: CASSLGQGWAVRGRKENIQYF.

The chain is built from TRBV7-2 and TRBJ2-7; D is unresolved. CDR3 length: 14 residues. The V end was cut by 6 bases, the J end by 1 base, with 13 bases between. Germline CDR1 is SGHTA and CDR2 is FQGNSA. CDR3 region: CASRPARSSYEQYF. The CDR3 DNA reads as TGTGCCAGCAGACCCGCTCGGAGTTCCTACGAGCAGTACTTC. The entire variable domain, with the rest obtained from reference TRBV7-2 and TRBJ2-7, is as follows: GAGVSQSPSNKVTEKGKDVELRCDPISGHTALYWYRQSLGQGLEFLIYFQGNSAPDKSGLPSDRFSAERTGGSVSTLTIQRTQQEDSAVYLCASRPARSSYEQYFGPGTRLTVT.

The chain links TRBV19 to TRBJ1-2, with D perhaps TRBD1 (6 bases). Trimming took 4 bases from V and 2 from J, leaving 8 bases between them. This CDR3 region has 13 residues. Germline loops: CDR1 LNHDA, CDR2 SQIVND (reference sequence). The CDR3 region is CASSRGPNYGYTF. The CDR3 DNA reads as TGTGCCAGTAGTAGGGGGCCCAACTATGGCTACACCTTC.

The V and J genes are TRBV28 and TRBJ2-5, with 9 bases lining up with TRBD1. CDR3 size: 15 residues. Germline values: CDR1 MDHEN, CDR2 SYDVKM. J was trimmed by 1 base and V by 3 bases; bases with no gene match: 3. CDR3 region: CASSFGTGTQETQYF. CDR3 coding DNA: TGTGCCAGCAGTTTCGGGACAGGGACCCAAGAGACCCAGTACTTC.

This clone was seen just once. The CDR3 DNA sequence: TGCGCCTCGGCCGCGGACCACGGAGGGTACGAGCAGTACTTC. The encoded protein is CASAADHGGYEQYF. V usage is TRBV4-3 and J usage is TRBJ2-7; D perhaps matches TRBD2 (6 bases). Germline V gene lookup returns CDR1 LGHNA and CDR2 YSLEER. Trimming cost V 11 bases and J 4 bases, with 21 bases left between them. The CDR3 spans 14 residues.

On this clone itself: At one end, the junction sequence differs from germline, possibly due to a read error. The chain employs TRBV7-9 and TRBJ1-2, with D maybe TRBD1 (5 bases). The CDR3 has 14 amino acids. Germline V CDR1 and CDR2: SEHNR, FQNEAQ (reference sequence). This CDR3 is CASGLEGKHYGYTF. In DNA form, the CDR3 reads TGTGCCAGCGGCTTGGAGGGGAAACACTATGGCTACACCTTC.

The chain recombines TRBV4-1 with TRBJ2-7; the D is unclear. The CDR3 spans 15 residues. CDR1 is MGHRA, CDR2 YSYEKL, per germline. V lost 0 bases to trimming and J lost 1 base, with 10 bases between them. CDR3 nucleotide sequence: TGCGCCAGCAGCCAAGACATAGACAATTCCTACGAGCAGTACTTC. As protein: CASSQDIDNSYEQYF.

This clone appeared a few times. The chain is built from TRBV14 and TRBJ1-1; D unclear. Germline V CDR1 and CDR2: SGHDN, FVKESK. The CDR3 totals 11 residues. The ends were cut back, 8 bases at V and 1 base at J, with 5 bases in the middle. The CDR3 reads CASSKNTEAFF. The CDR3 nucleotides are TGTGCCAGCTCAAAGAACACTGAAGCTTTCTTT. Combining the CDR3 with reference TRBV14 and TRBJ1-1 gives the whole variable domain EAGVTQFPSHSVIEKGQTVTLRCDPISGHDNLYWYRRVMGKEIKFLLHFVKESKQDESGMPNNRFLAERTGGTYSTLKVQPAELEDSGVYFCASSKNTEAFFGQGTRLTVV.

The count of this clone is one. The J gene is TRBJ2-1, the V gene TRBV19; D is perhaps TRBD2 (5 bases). Trimming pared 4 bases from V and 5 bases from J, leaving 15 bases between. Germline-derived CDR1 and CDR2 are LNHDA and SQIVND (reference sequence). The CDR3 spans 15 residues. As DNA, the CDR3 is TGTGCCAGTAGTACCCAGCGGCAGAAAAACAATGAGCAGTTCTTC. Translation gives CASSTQRQKNNEQFF. Variable domain in full (rest from reference TRBV19 and TRBJ2-1): DGGITQSPKYLFRKEGQNVTLSCEQNLNHDAMYWYRQDPGQGLRLIYYSQIVNDFQKGDIAEGYSVSREKKESFPLTVTSAQKNPTAFYLCASSTQRQKNNEQFFGPGTRLTVL.

This clone was counted a single time. V gene TRBV29-1 combines with J gene TRBJ1-3; D remains ambiguous. CDR1 and CDR2 (germline): SQVTM, ANQGSEA. The CDR3 extends over 14 amino acids. V was cut by 5 bases and J by 0 bases, with 11 bases left in between. This chain's CDR3 is CSVQGPLSGNTIYF. For the CDR3, the DNA is TGCAGCGTTCAAGGACCCCTCTCTGGAAACACCATATATTTT.

The chain uses TRBV7-2 and TRBJ1-3, with D possibly matching TRBD1 (5 bases). Deletions cut 6 bases from V and 4 bases from J, with 16 bases between. Germline assignment: CDR1 SGHTA and CDR2 FQGNSA. The CDR3 length is 15 residues. CDR3 residues: CASSRTGGKGNTIYF. In nucleotides, the CDR3 is TGTGCCAGCAGTCGGACGGGGGGGAAAGGAAACACCATATATTTT.

The V and J genes are TRBV5-4 and TRBJ2-1, with 9 bases that match TRBD2. From germline, CDR1 is SGHNT and CDR2 YYREEE (reference sequence). The CDR3 extends over 16 amino acids. Trimming removed 0 bases from V and 5 bases from J; junction bases left unmatched: 6. The CDR3 nucleotides are TGTGCCAGCAGCTTGGCCATAGTAGCGGGGGACAATGAGCAGTTCTTC. Protein: CASSLAIVAGDNEQFF.

The chain employs TRBV28 and TRBJ2-4; 11 bases are a match to TRBD2. CDR1 MDHEN and CDR2 SYDVKM come from the germline V gene. The CDR3 loop spans 17 amino acids. Trimming took 4 bases from V and 0 from J; bases not matched to a gene: 5. The CDR3 loop reads CASSSPTSGIAKNIQYF. CDR3 sequence (DNA): TGTGCCAGCAGTTCCCCGACTAGCGGGATAGCCAAAAACATTCAGTACTTC.

The chain joins TRBV30 to TRBJ2-1; D call uncertain. Germline loops: CDR1 GTSNPN, CDR2 SVGIG (reference sequence). Trimming took 3 bases from V and 8 from J, leaving 17 bases between them. This CDR3 has 14 residues. The CDR3 sequence: CAWRPTPASHEQFF. For the CDR3, the DNA is TGTGCCTGGAGGCCTACCCCTGCCTCCCATGAGCAGTTCTTC.

The gene calls are TRBV29-1 and TRBJ1-4; no clear D gene. Germline CDR1 and CDR2: SQVTM and ANQGSEA. This CDR3 region has 12 residues. V dropped 7 bases and J dropped 8 bases, with 14 bases sitting between them. The DNA for the CDR3 is TGCAGCGCCACCCAAGTGGGAGAAAAACTGTTTTTT. Its translation: CSATQVGEKLFF.

Concerning this clone itself: Its ends do not fully match the called genes, so a read error is possible. This rearrangement joins TRBV6-5 to TRBJ2-7; weak D call: TRBD1 (5 bases). The CDR3 is 11 residues long. CDR1 and CDR2 (germline): MNHEY, SVGAGI. CDR3 DNA: TGCCCCGGCAGGGTGACCTACGAGCAGTACTTC. Encoded protein: CPGRVTYEQYF.

The chain combines TRBV6-5 with TRBJ1-6; TRBD1 is a possible D gene (5 bases). The germline V gene encodes CDR1 MNHEY and CDR2 SVGAGI. CDR3 size: 13 residues. Trimming pared 8 bases from V and 9 bases from J, leaving 14 bases between. The CDR3 DNA follows: TGTGCCAGCTCCCGGGACCTTACTTCACCCCTCCACTTT. It encodes CASSRDLTSPLHF.

Only one count was recorded for this clone. The chain combines TRBV7-2 with TRBJ2-3; D unresolved. Looked up from germline, CDR1 is SGHTA and CDR2 is FQGNSA. The CDR3 sequence is 15 residues long. The V and J ends lost 1 base and 2 bases respectively, with 10 bases between them. The CDR3 region has the DNA TGTGCCAGCAGCTTAGAGGCGGTTATCACAGATACGCAGTATTTT. This codes for CASSLEAVITDTQYF.

V is TRBV5-3 and J is TRBJ2-7; 11 bases are a match to TRBD2. TRBV5-3 falls under the ORF class, with uncertain function. V was pared by 1 base and J by 3 bases, with 6 bases of the junction left unmatched. CDR3 length: 16 residues. As DNA, the CDR3 is TGTGCCAGAAGCTTGAGACTAGCGGGGTTAAGCTACGAGCAGTACTTC. It is translated as CARSLRLAGLSYEQYF.

The chain employs TRBV4-3 and TRBJ2-1; TRBD2 matches 9 bases. The CDR3 totals 20 residues. The ends lost 0 bases at V and 0 bases at J; junction bases unmatched: 12. Germline lookup yields CDR1 LGHNA and CDR2 YSLEER. The CDR3: CASSQDPLSLAGSSYNEQFF. For the CDR3, the DNA is TGCGCCAGCAGCCAAGATCCCCTAAGCCTAGCGGGAAGCTCCTACAATGAGCAGTTCTTC.

V and J are TRBV18 and TRBJ2-5; no clear D gene. The ends were cut back, 3 bases at V and 1 base at J, with 0 bases in the middle. The CDR3 extends over 11 amino acids. Germline CDR1 reads KGHSH; CDR2 reads LQKENI. CDR3 DNA sequence: TGTGCCAGCTCACCCCAAGAGACCCAGTACTTC. Protein: CASSPQETQYF.

V is TRBV15 and J is TRBJ1-1, with 8 bases matching TRBD1. The V and J ends lost 7 bases and 5 bases, in that order; junction bases with no gene match: 6. The CDR3 consists of 13 residues. Germline V gives CDR1 LNHNV, CDR2 YYDKDF (reference sequence). The chain's CDR3 is CATTRGRETEAFF. The CDR3 DNA reads TGTGCCACCACCAGGGGGCGAGAAACTGAAGCTTTCTTT.

In the case of this clone: One junction end does not reproduce the germline sequence, and a read error may be involved. This chain links TRBV27 with TRBJ2-7; no reliable D call. The CDR3 loop spans 14 amino acids. CDR1 MNHEY and CDR2 SMNVEV come from the germline V gene (reference sequence). The DNA for the CDR3 is TGTGCCAGCAGTTTACGTCACCCCTCCCACGAGCAGTACTTC. It codes for CASSLRHPSHEQYF.

In DNA, the CDR3 is TGTGCCAGCAGCGTAGGGGAGGGGTTCGTTTTTGGTGGCTACACCTTC. Protein sequence: CASSVGEGFVFGGYTF. This chain connects TRBV9 to TRBJ1-2; a possible D gene is TRBD1 (5 bases). The V gene's germline CDR1 is SGDLS and CDR2 YYNGEE. The ends were cut back, 0 bases at V and 7 bases at J, with 19 bases in the middle. This CDR3 is 16 amino acids long.

CDR3 in amino acids: CASSQADSQYEQYF. The CDR3 nucleotides are TGTGCCAGCAGCCAAGCGGACTCGCAGTACGAGCAGTACTTC. The rearrangement links TRBV4-2 to TRBJ2-7, with a weak D call TRBD2 (5 bases). V shed 1 base and J shed 4 bases, with 11 bases lying between them. CDR1 and CDR2 from the germline V gene are LGHNA and YNFKEQ. This CDR3 region has 14 residues.